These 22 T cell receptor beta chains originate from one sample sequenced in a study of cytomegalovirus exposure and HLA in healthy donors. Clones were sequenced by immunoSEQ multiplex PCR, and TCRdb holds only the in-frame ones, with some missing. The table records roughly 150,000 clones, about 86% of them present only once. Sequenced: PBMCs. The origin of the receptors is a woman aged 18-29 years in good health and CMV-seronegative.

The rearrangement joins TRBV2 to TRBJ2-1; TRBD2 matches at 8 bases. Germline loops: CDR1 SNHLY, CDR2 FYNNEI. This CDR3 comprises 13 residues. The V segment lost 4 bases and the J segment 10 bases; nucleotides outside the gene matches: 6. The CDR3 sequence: CASSGGLGVEQFF. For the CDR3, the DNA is TGTGCCAGCAGTGGGGGACTAGGGGTAGAGCAGTTCTTC.

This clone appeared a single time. The DNA for the CDR3 is TGCAGCGCGAGCGACCTCCCCTACGAGCAGTACTTC. It yields the protein CSASDLPYEQYF. This chain links TRBV29-1 with TRBJ2-7; D call uncertain. The CDR3 runs 12 residues. Germline V CDR1 and CDR2: SQVTM, ANQGSEA. The V and J ends lost 7 bases and 2 bases respectively, with 12 bases between them.

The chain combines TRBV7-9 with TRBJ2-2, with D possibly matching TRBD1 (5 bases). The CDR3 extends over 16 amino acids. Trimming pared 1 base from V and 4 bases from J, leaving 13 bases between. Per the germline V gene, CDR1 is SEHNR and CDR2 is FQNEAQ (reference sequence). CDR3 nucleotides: TGTGCCAGCAGCTTAGAGGCAGGGATCCCCACCGGGGAGCTGTTTTTT. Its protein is CASSLEAGIPTGELFF.

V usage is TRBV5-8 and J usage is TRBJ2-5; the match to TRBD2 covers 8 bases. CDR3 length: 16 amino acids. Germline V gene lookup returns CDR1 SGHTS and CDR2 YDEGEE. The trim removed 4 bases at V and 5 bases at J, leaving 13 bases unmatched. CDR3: CASSDRLAPGGETQYF. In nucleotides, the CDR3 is TGTGCCAGCAGCGATAGACTAGCCCCGGGGGGGGAGACCCAGTACTTC. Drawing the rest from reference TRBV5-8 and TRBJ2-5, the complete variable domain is EAGVTQSPTHLIKTRGQQATLRCSPISGHTSVYWYQQALGLGLQFLLWYDEGEERNRGNFPPRFSGRQFPNYSSELNVNALELEDSALYLCASSDRLAPGGETQYFGPGTRLLVL.

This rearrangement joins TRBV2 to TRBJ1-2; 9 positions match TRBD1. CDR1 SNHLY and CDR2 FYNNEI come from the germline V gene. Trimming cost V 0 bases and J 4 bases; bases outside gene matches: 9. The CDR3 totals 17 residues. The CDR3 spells CASSEALGQGTLYGYTF. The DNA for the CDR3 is TGTGCCAGCAGTGAAGCGCTTGGACAGGGGACCCTCTATGGCTACACCTTC.

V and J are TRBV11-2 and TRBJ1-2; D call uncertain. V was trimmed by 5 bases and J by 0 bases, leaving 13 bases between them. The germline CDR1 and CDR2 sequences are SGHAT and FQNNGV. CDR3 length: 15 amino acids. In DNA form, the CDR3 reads TGTGCCAGCAGCCCCGCGTCCCTGTCTAACTATGGCTACACCTTC. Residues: CASSPASLSNYGYTF.

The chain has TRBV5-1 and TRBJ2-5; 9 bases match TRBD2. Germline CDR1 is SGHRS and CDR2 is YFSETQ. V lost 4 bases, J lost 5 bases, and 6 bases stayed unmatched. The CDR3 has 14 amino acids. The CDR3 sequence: CASSGAGGPETQYF. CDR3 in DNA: TGCGCCAGCAGCGGAGCGGGGGGCCCTGAGACCCAGTACTTC.

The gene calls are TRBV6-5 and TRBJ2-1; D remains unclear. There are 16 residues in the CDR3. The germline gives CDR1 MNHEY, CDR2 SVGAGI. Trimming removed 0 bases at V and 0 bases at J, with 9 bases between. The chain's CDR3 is CASSYSPKSSYNEQFF. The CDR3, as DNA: TGTGCCAGCAGTTACTCCCCTAAAAGCTCCTACAATGAGCAGTTCTTC.

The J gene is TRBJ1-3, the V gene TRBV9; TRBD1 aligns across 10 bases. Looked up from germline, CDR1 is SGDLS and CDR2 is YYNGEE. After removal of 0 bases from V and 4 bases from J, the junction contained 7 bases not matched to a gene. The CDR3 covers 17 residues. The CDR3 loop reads CASSVASGQGIGNTIYF. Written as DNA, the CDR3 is TGTGCCAGCAGCGTAGCTTCGGGACAGGGGATAGGAAACACCATATATTTT.

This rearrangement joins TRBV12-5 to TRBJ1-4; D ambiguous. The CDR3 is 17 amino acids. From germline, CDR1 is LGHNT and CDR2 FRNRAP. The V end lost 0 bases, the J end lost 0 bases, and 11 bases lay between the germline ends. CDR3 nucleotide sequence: TGTGCTAGTGGTTTGGTCGGGGATATCGCAACTAATGAAAAACTGTTTTTT. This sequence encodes CASGLVGDIATNEKLFF.

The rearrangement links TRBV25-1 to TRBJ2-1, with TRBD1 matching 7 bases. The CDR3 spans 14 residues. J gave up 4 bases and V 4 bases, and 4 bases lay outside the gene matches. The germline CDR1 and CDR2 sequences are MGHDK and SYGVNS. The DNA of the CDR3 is TGTGCCAGCAGTGGAGGACAGGTTTACAATGAGCAGTTCTTC. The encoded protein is CASSGGQVYNEQFF.

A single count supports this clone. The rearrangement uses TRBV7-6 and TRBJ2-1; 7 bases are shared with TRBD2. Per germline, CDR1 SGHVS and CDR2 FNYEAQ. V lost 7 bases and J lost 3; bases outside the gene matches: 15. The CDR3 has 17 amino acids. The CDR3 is CASIPICGRDYYNEQFF. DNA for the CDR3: TGTGCCAGCATCCCCATTTGTGGTAGGGACTACTACAATGAGCAGTTCTTC.

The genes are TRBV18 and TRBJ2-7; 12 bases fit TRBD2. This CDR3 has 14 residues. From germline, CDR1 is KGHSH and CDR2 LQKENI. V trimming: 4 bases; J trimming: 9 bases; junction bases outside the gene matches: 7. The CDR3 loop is CASSLGTSGRVQYF. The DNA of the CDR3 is TGTGCCAGCTCACTGGGGACTAGCGGGCGGGTGCAGTACTTC.

Written as DNA, the CDR3 is TGTGCCAGCTCACCACGTACAGGGGGCGAGAAGCCTAACTATGGCTACACCTTC. Translated, it gives CASSPRTGGEKPNYGYTF. The chain joins TRBV18 to TRBJ1-2; 9 nucleotides match TRBD1. The CDR3 contains 18 residues. From germline, CDR1 is KGHSH and CDR2 LQKENI. Losses at the gene ends were 1 base for V and 0 bases for J; bases not matched to a gene: 9.

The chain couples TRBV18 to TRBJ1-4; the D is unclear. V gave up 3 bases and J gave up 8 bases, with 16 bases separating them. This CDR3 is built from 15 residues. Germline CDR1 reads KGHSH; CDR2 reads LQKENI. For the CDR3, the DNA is TGTGCCAGCTCACCCCGAGACACCGTCGAGGAAAAACTGTTTTTT. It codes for CASSPRDTVEEKLFF.

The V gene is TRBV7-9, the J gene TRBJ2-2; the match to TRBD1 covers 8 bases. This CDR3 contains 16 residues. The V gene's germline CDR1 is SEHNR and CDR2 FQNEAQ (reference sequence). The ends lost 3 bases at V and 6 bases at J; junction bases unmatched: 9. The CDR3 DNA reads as TGTGCCAGCAGCTTTCTACAGGGGGTAGAACCCGGGGAGCTGTTTTTT. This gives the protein CASSFLQGVEPGELFF.

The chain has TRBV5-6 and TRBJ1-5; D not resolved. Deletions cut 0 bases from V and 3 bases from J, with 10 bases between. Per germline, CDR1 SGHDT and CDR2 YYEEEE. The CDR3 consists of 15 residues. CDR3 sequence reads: CASSLVGGTNQPQHF. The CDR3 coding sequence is TGTGCCAGCAGCTTGGTTGGAGGCACCAATCAGCCCCAGCATTTT. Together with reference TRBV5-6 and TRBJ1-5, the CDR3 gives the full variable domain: DAGVTQSPTHLIKTRGQQVTLRCSPKSGHDTVSWYQQALGQGPQFIFQYYEEEERQRGNFPDRFSGHQFPNYSSELNVNALLLGDSALYLCASSLVGGTNQPQHFGDGTRLSIL.

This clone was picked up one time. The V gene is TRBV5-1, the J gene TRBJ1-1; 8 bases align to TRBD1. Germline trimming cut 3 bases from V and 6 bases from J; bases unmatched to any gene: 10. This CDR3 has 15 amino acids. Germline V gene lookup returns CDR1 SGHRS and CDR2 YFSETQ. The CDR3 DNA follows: TGCGCCAGCAGCTCCCTTACAGGGGGTGGTGCTGAAGCTTTCTTT. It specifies CASSSLTGGGAEAFF.

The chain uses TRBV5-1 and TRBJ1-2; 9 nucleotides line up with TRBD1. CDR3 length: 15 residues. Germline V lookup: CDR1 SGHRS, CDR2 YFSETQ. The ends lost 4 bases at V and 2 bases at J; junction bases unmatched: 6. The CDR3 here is CASSSSGTGNYGYTF. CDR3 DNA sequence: TGCGCCAGCAGCAGTTCCGGGACAGGGAACTATGGCTACACCTTC. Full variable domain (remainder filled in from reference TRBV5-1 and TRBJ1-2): KAGVTQTPRYLIKTRGQQVTLSCSPISGHRSVSWYQQTPGQGLQFLFEYFSETQRNKGNFPGRFSGRQFSNSRSEMNVSTLELGDSALYLCASSSSGTGNYGYTFGSGTRLTVV.

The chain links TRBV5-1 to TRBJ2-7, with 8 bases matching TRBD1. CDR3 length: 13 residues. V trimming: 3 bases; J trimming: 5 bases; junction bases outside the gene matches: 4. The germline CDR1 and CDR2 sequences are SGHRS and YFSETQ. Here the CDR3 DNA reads TGCGCCAGCAGCTCGGGACAGGTCCACGAGCAGTACTTC. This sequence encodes CASSSGQVHEQYF.

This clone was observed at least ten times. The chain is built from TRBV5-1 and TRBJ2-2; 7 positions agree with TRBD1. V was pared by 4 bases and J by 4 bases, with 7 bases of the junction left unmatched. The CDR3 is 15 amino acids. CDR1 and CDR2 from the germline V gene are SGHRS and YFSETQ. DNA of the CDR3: TGCGCCAGCAGCGATGAGGGACAGACCACCGGGGAGCTGTTTTTT. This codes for CASSDEGQTTGELFF.

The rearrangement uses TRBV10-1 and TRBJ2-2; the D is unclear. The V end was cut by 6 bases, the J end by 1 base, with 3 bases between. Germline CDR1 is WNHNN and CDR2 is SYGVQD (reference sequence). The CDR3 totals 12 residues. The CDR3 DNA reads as TGCGCCAGCAGCCAGAACACCGGGGAGCTGTTTTTT. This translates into CASSQNTGELFF.